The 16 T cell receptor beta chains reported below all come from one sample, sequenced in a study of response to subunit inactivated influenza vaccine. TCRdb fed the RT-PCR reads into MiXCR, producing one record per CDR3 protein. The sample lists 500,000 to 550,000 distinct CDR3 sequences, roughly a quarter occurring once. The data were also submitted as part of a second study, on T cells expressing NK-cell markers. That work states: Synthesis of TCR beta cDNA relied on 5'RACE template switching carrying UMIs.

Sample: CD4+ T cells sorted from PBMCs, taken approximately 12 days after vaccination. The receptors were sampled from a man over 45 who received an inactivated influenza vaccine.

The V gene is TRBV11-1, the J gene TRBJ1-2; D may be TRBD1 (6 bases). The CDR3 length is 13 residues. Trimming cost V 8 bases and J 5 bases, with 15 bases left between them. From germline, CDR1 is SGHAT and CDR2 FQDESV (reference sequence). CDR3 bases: TGTGCCAGCGCCACAAACAGGGAGTATGGCTACACCTTC. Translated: CASATNREYGYTF. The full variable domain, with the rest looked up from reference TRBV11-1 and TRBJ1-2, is EAEVAQSPRYKITEKSQAVAFWCDPISGHATLYWYRQILGQGPELLVQFQDESVVDDSQLPKDRFSAERLKGVDSTLKIQPAELGDSAMYLCASATNREYGYTFGSGTRLTVV.

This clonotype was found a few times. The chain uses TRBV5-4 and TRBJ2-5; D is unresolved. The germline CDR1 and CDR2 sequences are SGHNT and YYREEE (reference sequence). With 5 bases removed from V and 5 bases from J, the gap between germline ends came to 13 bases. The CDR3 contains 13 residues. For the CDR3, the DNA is TGTGCCAGCAGAGGTGGGATGGCGGAGACCCAGTACTTC. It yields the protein CASRGGMAETQYF.

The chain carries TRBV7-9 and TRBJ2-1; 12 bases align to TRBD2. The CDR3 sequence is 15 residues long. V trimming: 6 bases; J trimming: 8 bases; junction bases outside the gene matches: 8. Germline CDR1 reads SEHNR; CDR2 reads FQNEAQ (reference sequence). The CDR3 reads CASSLTSGRLYEQFF. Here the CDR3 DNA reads TGTGCCAGCAGTCTTACTAGCGGGAGGTTGTATGAGCAGTTCTTC.

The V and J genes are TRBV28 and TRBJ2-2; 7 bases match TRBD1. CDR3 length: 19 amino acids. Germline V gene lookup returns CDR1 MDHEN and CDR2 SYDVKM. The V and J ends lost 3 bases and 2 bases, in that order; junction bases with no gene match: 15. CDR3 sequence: CASSFISSWGQPNTGELFF. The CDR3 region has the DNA TGTGCCAGCAGTTTTATTTCATCATGGGGACAGCCTAACACCGGGGAGCTGTTTTTT.

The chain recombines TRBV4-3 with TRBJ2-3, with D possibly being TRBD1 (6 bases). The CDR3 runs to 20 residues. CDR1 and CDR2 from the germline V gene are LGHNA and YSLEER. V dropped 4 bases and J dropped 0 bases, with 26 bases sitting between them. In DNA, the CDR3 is TGCGCCAGCAGCCCTCGGACAGCTCCTTCAAGATTTTCTAGCACAGATACGCAGTATTTT. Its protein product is CASSPRTAPSRFSSTDTQYF.

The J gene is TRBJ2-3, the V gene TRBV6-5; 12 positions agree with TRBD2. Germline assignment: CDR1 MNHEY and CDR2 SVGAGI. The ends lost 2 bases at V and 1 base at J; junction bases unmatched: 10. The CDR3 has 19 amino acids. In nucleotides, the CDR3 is TGTGCCAGCAGTTACGAAGCTAGCGGGAGGGCAATTCGCACAGATACGCAGTATTTT. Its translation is CASSYEASGRAIRTDTQYF.

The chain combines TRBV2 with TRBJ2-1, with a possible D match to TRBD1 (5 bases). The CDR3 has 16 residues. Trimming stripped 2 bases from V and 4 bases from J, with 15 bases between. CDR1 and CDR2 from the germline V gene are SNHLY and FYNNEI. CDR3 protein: CASSERGGRLYNEQFF. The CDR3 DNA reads TGTGCCAGCAGTGAAAGGGGCGGACGTCTTTACAATGAGCAGTTCTTC.

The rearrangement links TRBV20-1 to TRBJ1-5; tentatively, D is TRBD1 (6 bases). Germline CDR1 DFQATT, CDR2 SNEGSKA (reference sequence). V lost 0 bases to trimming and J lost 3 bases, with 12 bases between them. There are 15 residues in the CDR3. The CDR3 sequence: CSARDPGQYNQPQHF. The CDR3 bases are TGCAGTGCTAGAGATCCTGGACAGTACAATCAGCCCCAGCATTTT.

CDR3 DNA sequence: TGCAGTGCACCCCGACAGGGGGGTTCACCCCTCCACTTT. The encoded protein is CSAPRQGGSPLHF. V gene TRBV20-1 combines with J gene TRBJ1-6; 9 bases line up with TRBD1. Germline V gives CDR1 DFQATT, CDR2 SNEGSKA (reference sequence). The V and J ends lost 6 bases and 9 bases, in that order; junction bases with no gene match: 6. The CDR3 loop spans 13 amino acids.

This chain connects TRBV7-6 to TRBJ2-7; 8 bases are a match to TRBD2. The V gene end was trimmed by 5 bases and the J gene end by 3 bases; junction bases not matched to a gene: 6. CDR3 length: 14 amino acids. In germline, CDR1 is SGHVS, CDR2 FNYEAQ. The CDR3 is CASSGTSGHYEQYF. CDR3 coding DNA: TGTGCCAGCAGCGGAACTAGCGGACACTACGAGCAGTACTTC. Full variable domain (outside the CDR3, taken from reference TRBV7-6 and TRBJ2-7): GAGVSQSPRYKVTKRGQDVALRCDPISGHVSLYWYRQALGQGPEFLTYFNYEAQQDKSGLPNDRFSAERPEGSISTLTIQRTEQRDSAMYRCASSGTSGHYEQYFGPGTRLTVT.

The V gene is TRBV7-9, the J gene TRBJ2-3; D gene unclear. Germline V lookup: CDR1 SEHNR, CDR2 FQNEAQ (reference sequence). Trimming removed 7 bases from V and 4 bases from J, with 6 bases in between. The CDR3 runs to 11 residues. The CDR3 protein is CASTSSDTQYF. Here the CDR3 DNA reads TGTGCCAGCACTTCATCAGATACGCAGTATTTT.

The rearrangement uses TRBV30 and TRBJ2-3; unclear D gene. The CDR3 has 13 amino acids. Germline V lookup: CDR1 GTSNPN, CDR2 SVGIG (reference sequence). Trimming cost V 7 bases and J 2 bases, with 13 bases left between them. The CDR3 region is CAFSQPPTDTQYF. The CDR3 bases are TGTGCCTTTAGCCAACCGCCCACAGATACGCAGTATTTT. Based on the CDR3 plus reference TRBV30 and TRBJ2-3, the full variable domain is SQTIHQWPATLVQPVGSPLSLECTVEGTSNPNLYWYRQAAGRGLQLLFYSVGIGQISSEVPQNLSASRPQDRQFILSSKKLLLSDSGFYLCAFSQPPTDTQYFGPGTRLTVL.

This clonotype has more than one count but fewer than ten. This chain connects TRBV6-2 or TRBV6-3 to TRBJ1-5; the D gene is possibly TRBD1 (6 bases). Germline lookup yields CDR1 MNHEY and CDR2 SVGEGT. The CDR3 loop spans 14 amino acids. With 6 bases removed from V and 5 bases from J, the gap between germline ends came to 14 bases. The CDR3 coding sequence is TGTGCCAGCAGCTCTACCCGGGGGCATCAGCCCCAGCATTTT. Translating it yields CASSSTRGHQPQHF.

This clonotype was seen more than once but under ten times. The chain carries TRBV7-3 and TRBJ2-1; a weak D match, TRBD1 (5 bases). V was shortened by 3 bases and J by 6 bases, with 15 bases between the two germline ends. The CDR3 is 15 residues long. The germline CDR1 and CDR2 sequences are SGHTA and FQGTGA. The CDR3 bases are TGTGCCAGCAGCTTGGGTCGGGCGACAGTCAATGAGCAGTTCTTC. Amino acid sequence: CASSLGRATVNEQFF.

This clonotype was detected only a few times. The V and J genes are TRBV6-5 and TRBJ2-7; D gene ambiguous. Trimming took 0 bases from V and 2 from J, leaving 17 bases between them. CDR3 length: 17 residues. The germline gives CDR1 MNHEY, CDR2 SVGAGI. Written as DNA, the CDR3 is TGTGCCAGCAGTTACTCGAGTAACCAAGCCAGGCCCTACGAGCAGTACTTC. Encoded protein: CASSYSSNQARPYEQYF.

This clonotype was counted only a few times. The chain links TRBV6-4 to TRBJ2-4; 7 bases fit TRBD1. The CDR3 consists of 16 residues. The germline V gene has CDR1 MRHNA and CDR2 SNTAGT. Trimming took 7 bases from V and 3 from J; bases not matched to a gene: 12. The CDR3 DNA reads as TGTGCCAGCAAAGGCAGGGGGAAGGACGTCAAAAACATTCAGTACTTC. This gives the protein CASKGRGKDVKNIQYF.